What follows are 8 T cell receptor beta chains derived from one specimen sequenced in a study of T cells in Graves' hyperthyroidism and ophthalmopathy (dated 2019 in TCRdb). The library was built by means of multiplex PCR. Sequencing used an Illumina HiSeq 2000. TCR beta CDR3 regions were amplified from RNA transcripts. The TCR CDR3 was subjected to a first round of RT-PCR using the HTBI primer set and the Qiagen OneStep RT-PCR kit. TCRdb reanalyzed the raw reads on its own, using fastp at Q25 for trimming and MiXCR for clone calling, and kept in-frame beta chains. Rows are unified per CDR3 protein, each entry keeping the most common DNA and genes. This sample comprises 600,000 or so distinct CDR3 sequences, 14% of them detected only once. Of the sample, about 7% falls within the top ten clones. Sequences were obtained from blood. These receptors came from a woman aged 18-29 years with Graves' ophthalmopathy.

The rearrangement joins TRBV27 to TRBJ2-1; 14 bases fit TRBD2. Germline V gene sequence: CDR1 MNHEY, CDR2 SMNVEV (reference sequence). V lost 3 bases, J lost 2 bases, and 3 bases stayed unmatched. The CDR3 spans 17 residues. The CDR3 region has the DNA TGTGCCAGCAGTTTGGGACTAGCGGGAGCCACCTACAATGAGCAGTTCTTC. Its protein is CASSLGLAGATYNEQFF.

This clonotype was counted ten times or more. The genes are TRBV14 and TRBJ1-5; 7 bases line up with TRBD1. CDR3 size: 15 residues. CDR1 SGHDN and CDR2 FVKESK come from the germline V gene. The trim removed 0 bases at V and 2 bases at J, leaving 1 base unmatched. Here the CDR3 reads CASSQEGTGNQPQHF. CDR3 DNA sequence: TGTGCCAGCAGCCAAGAAGGGACAGGCAATCAGCCCCAGCATTTT.

Turning to this clonotype: This may be a read error: a much more frequent sequence differs by one nucleotide. The chain couples TRBV5-1 to TRBJ2-2; D gene unclear. Germline CDR1 reads SGHRS; CDR2 reads YFSETQ. V was pared by 2 bases and J by 6 bases, with 14 bases between. This CDR3 is built from 15 residues. The CDR3 DNA is TGCGCCAGCAGCTTTGTTAGCCGGATACCCGGGGAGCTGTTTTTT. Protein sequence: CASSFVSRIPGELFF.

The chain joins TRBV4-1 to TRBJ1-2, with TRBD1 as a possible D gene (5 bases). This CDR3 region has 15 residues. The V end lost 1 base, the J end lost 2 bases, and 11 bases lay between the germline ends. Germline V lookup: CDR1 MGHRA, CDR2 YSYEKL. Here the CDR3 DNA reads TGCGCCAGCAGCCAAGGGGCAGGGACGAACTATGGCTACACCTTC. Translating it yields CASSQGAGTNYGYTF.

This clonotype appeared many times. The V gene is TRBV28, the J gene TRBJ1-2, with 7 bases lining up with TRBD1. The CDR3 is 13 residues long. Per the germline V gene, CDR1 is MDHEN and CDR2 is SYDVKM. With V trimmed by 3 bases and J by 2 bases, 0 bases remained unmatched. CDR3 bases: TGTGCCAGCAGTTTGGACAGGAACTATGGCTACACCTTC. This codes for CASSLDRNYGYTF.

There are many counts of this clonotype. The chain combines TRBV2 with TRBJ2-7; D may correspond to TRBD1 or TRBD2 (6 bases each). Germline V CDR1 and CDR2: SNHLY, FYNNEI. V gave up 0 bases and J gave up 9 bases, with 18 bases separating them. The CDR3 runs 15 residues. CDR3 sequence reads: CASSEARDTAKAQYF. CDR3 in DNA: TGTGCCAGCAGTGAAGCGCGGGACACGGCGAAGGCGCAGTACTTC.

This clonotype was seen many times. V gene TRBV7-8 combines with J gene TRBJ2-1; D might be TRBD1 (6 bases). Germline V lookup: CDR1 SGHVS, CDR2 FQNEAQ. Trimming stripped 1 base from V and 5 bases from J, with 18 bases between. The CDR3 runs 17 residues. CDR3 region: CASSLGGRGYLDNEQFF. The CDR3 bases are TGTGCCAGCAGCTTAGGGGGGCGCGGGTACTTGGACAATGAGCAGTTCTTC.

V usage is TRBV24-1 and J usage is TRBJ2-2; D may be TRBD1 or TRBD2 (5 bases each). Germline CDR1 KGHDR, CDR2 SFDVKD. V shed 0 bases and J shed 3 bases, with 10 bases lying between them. The CDR3 length is 16 residues. The CDR3 loop is CATSDLKGSDTGELFF. CDR3 DNA sequence: TGTGCCACCAGTGATTTGAAGGGGAGCGACACCGGGGAGCTGTTTTTT.